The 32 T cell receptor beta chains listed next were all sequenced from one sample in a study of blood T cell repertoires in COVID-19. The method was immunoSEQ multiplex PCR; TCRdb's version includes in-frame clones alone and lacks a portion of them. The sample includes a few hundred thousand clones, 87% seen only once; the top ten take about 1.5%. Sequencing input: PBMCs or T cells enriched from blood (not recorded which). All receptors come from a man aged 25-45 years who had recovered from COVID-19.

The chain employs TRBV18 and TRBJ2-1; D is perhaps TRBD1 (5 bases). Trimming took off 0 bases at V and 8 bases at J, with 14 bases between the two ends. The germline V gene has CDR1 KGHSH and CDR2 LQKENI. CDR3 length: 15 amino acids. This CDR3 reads CASSPPSRAGDEQFF. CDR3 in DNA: TGTGCCAGCTCACCACCGAGCAGGGCCGGTGATGAGCAGTTCTTC.

The CDR3: CASSQAQAGNQPQHF. The CDR3 region has the DNA TGCGCCAGCAGCCAAGCGCAAGCCGGCAATCAGCCCCAGCATTTT. This chain connects TRBV4-1 to TRBJ1-5; D remains unclear. The V gene's germline CDR1 is MGHRA and CDR2 YSYEKL. The CDR3 totals 15 residues. V gave up 1 base and J gave up 2 bases, with 9 bases separating them.

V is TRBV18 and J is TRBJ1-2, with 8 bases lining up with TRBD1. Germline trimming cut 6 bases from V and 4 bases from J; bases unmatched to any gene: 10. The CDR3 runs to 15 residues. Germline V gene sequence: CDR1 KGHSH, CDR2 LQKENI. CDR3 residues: CASSPKEQGGYGYTF. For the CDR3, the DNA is TGTGCCAGCTCTCCGAAGGAACAGGGGGGCTATGGCTACACCTTC.

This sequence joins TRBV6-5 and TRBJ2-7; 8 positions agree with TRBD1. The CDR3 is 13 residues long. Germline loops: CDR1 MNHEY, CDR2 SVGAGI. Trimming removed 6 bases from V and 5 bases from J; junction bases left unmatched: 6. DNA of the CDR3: TGTGCCAGCAGGATACAGGGGGGTGACGAGCAGTACTTC. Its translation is CASRIQGGDEQYF.

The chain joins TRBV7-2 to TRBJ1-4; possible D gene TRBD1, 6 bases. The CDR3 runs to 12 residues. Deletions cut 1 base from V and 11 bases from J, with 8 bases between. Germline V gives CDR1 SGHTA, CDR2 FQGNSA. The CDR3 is CASSLDRDKLFF. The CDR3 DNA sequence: TGTGCCAGCAGCTTAGACAGGGATAAACTGTTTTTT.

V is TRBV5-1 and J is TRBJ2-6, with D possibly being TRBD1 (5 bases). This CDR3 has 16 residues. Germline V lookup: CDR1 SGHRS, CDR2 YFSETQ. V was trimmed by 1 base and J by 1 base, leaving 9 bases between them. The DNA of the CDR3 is TGCGCCAGCAGCTTGACTACAGGTTCTGGGGCCAACGTCCTGACTTTC. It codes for CASSLTTGSGANVLTF.

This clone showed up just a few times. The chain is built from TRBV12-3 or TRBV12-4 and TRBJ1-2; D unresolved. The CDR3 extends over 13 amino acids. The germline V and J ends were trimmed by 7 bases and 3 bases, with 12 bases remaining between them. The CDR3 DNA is TGTGCCAGCATTTCCCCCGGGGACTATGGCTACACCTTC. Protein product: CASISPGDYGYTF.

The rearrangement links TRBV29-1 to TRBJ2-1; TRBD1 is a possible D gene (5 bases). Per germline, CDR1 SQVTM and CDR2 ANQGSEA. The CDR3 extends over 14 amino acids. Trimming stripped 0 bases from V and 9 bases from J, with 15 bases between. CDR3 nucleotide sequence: TGCAGCGTTGAAGACAGGGTATTGGCTCGTGAGCAGTTCTTC. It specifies CSVEDRVLAREQFF.

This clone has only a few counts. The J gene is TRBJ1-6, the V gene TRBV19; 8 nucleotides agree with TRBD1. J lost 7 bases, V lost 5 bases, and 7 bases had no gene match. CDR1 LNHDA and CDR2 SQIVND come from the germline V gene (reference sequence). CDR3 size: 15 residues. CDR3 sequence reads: CASSVRGLGNSPLHF. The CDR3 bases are TGTGCCAGTAGTGTCAGGGGGCTCGGCAATTCACCCCTCCACTTT.

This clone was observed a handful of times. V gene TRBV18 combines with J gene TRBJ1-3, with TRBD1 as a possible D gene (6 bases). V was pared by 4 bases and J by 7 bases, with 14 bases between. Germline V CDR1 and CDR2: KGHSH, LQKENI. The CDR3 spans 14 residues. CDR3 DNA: TGTGCCAGCTCACTACAGGGAGCCATGAACACCATATATTTT. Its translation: CASSLQGAMNTIYF. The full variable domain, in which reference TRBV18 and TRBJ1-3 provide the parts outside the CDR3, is NAGVMQNPRHLVRRRGQEARLRCSPMKGHSHVYWYRQLPEEGLKFMVYLQKENIIDESGMPKERFSAEFPKEGPSILRIQQVVRGDSAAYFCASSLQGAMNTIYFGEGSWLTVV.

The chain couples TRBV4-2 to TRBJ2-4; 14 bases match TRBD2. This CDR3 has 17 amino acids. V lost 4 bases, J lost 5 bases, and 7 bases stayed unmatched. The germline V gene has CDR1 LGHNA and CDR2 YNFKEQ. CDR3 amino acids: CASSLLGLAGEQNIQYF. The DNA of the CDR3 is TGTGCCAGCAGCCTATTGGGACTAGCGGGGGAACAAAACATTCAGTACTTC.

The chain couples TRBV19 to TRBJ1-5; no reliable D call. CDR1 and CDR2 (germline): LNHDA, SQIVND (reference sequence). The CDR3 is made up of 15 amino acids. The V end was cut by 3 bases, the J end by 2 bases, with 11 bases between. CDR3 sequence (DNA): TGTGCCAGTAGTATTCGGGGTGAGGGCAATCAGCCCCAGCATTTT. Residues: CASSIRGEGNQPQHF.

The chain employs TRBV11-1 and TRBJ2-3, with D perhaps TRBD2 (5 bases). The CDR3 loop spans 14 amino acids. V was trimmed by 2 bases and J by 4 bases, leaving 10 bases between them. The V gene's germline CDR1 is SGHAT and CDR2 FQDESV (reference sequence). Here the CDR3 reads CASSLLAGPDTQYF. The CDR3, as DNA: TGTGCCAGCAGCTTACTAGCCGGGCCAGATACGCAGTATTTT.

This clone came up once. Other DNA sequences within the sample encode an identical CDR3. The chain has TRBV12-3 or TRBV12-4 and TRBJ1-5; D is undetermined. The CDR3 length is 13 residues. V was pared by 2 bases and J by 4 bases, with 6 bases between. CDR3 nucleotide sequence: TGTGCCAGCAGTTTACAGGTTAATCAGCCCCAGCATTTT. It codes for CASSLQVNQPQHF.

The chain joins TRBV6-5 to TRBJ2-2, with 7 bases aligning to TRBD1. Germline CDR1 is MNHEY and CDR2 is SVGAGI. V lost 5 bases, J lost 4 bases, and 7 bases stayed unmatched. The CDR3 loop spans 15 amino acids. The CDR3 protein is CASSTRTGSTGELFF. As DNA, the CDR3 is TGTGCCAGCAGTACCCGGACAGGTTCCACCGGGGAGCTGTTTTTT.

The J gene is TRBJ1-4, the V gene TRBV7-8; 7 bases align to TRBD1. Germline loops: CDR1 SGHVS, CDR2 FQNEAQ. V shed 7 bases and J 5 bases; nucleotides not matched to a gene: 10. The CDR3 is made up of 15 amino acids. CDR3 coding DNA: TGTGCCAGCACCTCGGTCCGGGACAGAAATGAAAAACTGTTTTTT. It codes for CASTSVRDRNEKLFF.

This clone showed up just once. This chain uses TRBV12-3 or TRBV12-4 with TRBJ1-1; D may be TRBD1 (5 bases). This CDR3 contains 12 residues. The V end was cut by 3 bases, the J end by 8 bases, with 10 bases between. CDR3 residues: CASSFGGLEAFF. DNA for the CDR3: TGTGCCAGCAGTTTCGGGGGTTTGGAAGCTTTCTTT.

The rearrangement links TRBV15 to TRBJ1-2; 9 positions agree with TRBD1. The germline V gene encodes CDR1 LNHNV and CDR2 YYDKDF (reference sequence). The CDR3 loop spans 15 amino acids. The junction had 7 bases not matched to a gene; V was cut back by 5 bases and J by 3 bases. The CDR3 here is CATSGTGTGHYGYTF. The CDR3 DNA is TGTGCCACCAGCGGGACCGGGACAGGGCACTATGGCTACACCTTC.

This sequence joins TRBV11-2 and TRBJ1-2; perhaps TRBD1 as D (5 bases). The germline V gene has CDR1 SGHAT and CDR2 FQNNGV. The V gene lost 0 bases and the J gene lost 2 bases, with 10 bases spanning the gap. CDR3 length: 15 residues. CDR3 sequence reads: CASSLDLTGNYGYTF. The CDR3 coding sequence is TGTGCCAGCAGCTTAGATCTAACAGGCAACTATGGCTACACCTTC.

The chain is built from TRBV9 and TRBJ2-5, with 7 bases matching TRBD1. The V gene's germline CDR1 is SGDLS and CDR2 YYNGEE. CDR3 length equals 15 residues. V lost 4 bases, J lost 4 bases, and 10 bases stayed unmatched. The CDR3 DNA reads TGTGCCAGCAGCCAAATACCGACAGGGCTAGAGACCCAGTACTTC. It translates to CASSQIPTGLETQYF.

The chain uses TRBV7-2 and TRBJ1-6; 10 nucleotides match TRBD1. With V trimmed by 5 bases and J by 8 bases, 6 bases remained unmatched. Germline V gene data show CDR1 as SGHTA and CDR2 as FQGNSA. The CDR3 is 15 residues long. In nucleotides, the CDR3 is TGTGCCAGCAGCACCTTGGGGACAGGGGATTCACCCCTCCACTTT. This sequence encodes CASSTLGTGDSPLHF.

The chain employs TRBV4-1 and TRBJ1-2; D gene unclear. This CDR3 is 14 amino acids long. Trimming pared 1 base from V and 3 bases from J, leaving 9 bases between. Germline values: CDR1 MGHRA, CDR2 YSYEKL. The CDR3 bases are TGCGCCAGCAGCCAAGCGGTGGGAGACTATGGCTACACCTTC. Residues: CASSQAVGDYGYTF.

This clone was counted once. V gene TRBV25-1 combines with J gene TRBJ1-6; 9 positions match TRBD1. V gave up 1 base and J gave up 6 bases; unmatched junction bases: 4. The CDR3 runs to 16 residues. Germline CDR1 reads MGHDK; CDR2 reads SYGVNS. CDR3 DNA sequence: TGTGCCAGCAGTGAATCTTGGGACAGGGCTAATTCACCCCTCCACTTT. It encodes CASSESWDRANSPLHF.

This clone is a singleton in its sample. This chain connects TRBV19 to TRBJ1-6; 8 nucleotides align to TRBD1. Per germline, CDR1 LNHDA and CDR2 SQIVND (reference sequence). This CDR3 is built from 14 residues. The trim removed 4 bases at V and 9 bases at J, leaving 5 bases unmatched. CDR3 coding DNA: TGTGCCAGTAGTACGCCAGGGGGCAGTTCACCCCTCCACTTT. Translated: CASSTPGGSSPLHF.

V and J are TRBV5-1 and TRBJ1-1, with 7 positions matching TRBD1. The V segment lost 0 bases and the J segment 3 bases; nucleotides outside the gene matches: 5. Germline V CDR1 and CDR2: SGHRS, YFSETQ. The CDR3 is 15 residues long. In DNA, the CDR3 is TGCGCCAGCAGCTTGGAGGTCAGGGGGGACACTGAAGCTTTCTTT. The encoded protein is CASSLEVRGDTEAFF. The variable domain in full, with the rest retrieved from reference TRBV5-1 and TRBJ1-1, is KAGVTQTPRYLIKTRGQQVTLSCSPISGHRSVSWYQQTPGQGLQFLFEYFSETQRNKGNFPGRFSGRQFSNSRSEMNVSTLELGDSALYLCASSLEVRGDTEAFFGQGTRLTVV.

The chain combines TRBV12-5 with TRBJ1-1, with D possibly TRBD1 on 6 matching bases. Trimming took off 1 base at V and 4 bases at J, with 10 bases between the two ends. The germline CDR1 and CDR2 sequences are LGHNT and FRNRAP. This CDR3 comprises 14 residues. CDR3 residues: CASGLATGFTEAFF. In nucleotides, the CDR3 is TGTGCTAGTGGTTTGGCGACAGGATTCACTGAAGCTTTCTTT.

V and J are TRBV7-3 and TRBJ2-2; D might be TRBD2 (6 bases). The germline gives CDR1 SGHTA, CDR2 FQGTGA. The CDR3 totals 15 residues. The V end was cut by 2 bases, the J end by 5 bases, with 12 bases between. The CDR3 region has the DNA TGTGCCAGCAGCTTAGGGCTCGCGGGGACCGGGGAGCTGTTTTTT. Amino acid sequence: CASSLGLAGTGELFF.

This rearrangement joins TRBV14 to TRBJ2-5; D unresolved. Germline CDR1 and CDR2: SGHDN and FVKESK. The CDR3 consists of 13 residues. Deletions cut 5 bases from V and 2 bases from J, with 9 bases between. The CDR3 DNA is TGTGCCAGCAGCGGTTTAGATCAAGAGACCCAGTACTTC. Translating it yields CASSGLDQETQYF.

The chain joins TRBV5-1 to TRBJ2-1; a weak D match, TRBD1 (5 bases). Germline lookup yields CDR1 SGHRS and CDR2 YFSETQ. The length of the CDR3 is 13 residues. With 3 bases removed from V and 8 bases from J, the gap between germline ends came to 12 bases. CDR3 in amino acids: CASSSHLGDEQFF. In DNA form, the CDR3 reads TGCGCCAGCAGCTCGCACCTAGGGGATGAGCAGTTCTTC. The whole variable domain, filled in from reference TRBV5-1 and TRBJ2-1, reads KAGVTQTPRYLIKTRGQQVTLSCSPISGHRSVSWYQQTPGQGLQFLFEYFSETQRNKGNFPGRFSGRQFSNSRSEMNVSTLELGDSALYLCASSSHLGDEQFFGPGTRLTVL.

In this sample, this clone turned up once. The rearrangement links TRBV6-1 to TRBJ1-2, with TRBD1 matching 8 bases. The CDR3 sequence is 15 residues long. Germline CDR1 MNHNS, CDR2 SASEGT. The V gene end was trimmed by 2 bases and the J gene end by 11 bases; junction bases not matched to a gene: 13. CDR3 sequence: CASSESGTGLSWYTF. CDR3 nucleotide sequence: TGTGCCAGCAGTGAATCCGGGACAGGACTCTCTTGGTACACCTTC.

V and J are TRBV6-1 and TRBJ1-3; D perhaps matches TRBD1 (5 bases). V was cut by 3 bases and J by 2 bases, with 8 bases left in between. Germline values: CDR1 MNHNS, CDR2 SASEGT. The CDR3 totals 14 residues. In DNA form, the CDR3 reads TGTGCCAGCAGTGAGGGCAGGGCTGGAAACACCATATATTTT. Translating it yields CASSEGRAGNTIYF.

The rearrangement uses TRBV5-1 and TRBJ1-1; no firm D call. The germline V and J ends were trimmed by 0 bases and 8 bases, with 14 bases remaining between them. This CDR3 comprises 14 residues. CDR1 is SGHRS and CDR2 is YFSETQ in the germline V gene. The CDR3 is CASSLAGRPAEAFF. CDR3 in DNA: TGCGCCAGCAGCTTGGCCGGCAGGCCCGCGGAAGCTTTCTTT.